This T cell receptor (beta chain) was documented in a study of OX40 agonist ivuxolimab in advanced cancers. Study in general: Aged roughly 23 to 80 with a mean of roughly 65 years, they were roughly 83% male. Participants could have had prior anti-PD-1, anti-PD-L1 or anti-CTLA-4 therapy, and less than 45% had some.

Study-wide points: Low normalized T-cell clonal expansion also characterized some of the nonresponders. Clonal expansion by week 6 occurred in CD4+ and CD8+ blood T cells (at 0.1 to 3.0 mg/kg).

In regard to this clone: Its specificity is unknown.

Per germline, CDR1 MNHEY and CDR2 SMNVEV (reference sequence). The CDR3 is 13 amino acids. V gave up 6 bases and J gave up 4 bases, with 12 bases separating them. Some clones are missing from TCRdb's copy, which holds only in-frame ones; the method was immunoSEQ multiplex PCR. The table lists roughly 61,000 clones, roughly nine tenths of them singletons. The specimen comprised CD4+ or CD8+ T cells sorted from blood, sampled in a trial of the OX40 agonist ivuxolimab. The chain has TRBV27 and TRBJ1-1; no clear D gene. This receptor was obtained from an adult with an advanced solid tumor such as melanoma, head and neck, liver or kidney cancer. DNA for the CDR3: TGTGCCAGCAGCATCTCGCGATTCACTGAAGCTTTCTTT. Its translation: CASSISRFTEAFF.